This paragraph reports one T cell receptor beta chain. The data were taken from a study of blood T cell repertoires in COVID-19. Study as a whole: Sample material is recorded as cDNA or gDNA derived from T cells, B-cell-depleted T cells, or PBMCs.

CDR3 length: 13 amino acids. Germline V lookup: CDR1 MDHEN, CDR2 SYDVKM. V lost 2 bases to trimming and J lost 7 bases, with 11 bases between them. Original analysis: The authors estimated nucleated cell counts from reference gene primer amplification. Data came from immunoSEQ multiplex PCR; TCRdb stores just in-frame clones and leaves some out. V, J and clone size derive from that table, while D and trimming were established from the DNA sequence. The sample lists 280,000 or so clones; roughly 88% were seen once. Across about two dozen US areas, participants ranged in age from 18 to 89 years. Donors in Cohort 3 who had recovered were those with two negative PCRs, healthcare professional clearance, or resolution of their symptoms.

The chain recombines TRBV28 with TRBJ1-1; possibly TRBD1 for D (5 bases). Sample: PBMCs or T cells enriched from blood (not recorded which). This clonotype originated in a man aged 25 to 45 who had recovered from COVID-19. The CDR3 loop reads CASSLAGPNEAFF. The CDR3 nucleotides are TGTGCCAGCAGTTTAGCAGGGCCAAATGAAGCTTTCTTT.